This entry features one T cell receptor (beta chain) sequence. The CDR3 loop spans 14 amino acids. V gave up 2 bases and J gave up 8 bases, with 15 bases separating them. Germline V CDR1 and CDR2: LGHDT, YNNKEL (reference sequence). This specimen belongs to a study of T cells in Graves' hyperthyroidism and ophthalmopathy. Amplification yielded TCR beta CDR3 regions, with RNA transcripts as the source. Carried out on the TCR CDR3, a first-round RT-PCR used the HTBI primer set. TCRdb ran MiXCR on the multiplex PCR reads and lists one entry per CDR3 protein. The sample records around 300,000 distinct CDR3 sequences, roughly 15% being singletons.

Material: blood. This chain links TRBV3-1 with TRBJ2-5, with D possibly TRBD2 on 6 matching bases. This clonotype originated in a woman aged 40-49 years with Graves' ophthalmopathy. CDR3 amino acids: CASSQLARSGTQYF. CDR3 bases: TGTGCCAGCAGCCAATTGGCTCGTAGCGGAACCCAGTACTTC.